The TCR beta chain under discussion was sequenced for a study of blood T cell repertoires in COVID-19 (dated by TCRdb to 2018 to 2021). For context, the study as a whole: Samples covering the acute and convalescent phases of COVID-19 were provided by collaborators in the United States, Italy and Spain. The prospective study material was composed of cDNA or gDNA derived from T cells, B-cell-depleted T cells, or PBMCs. The dataset comprised deeply sampled blood TCRbeta repertoires from subjects exposed to, actively infected with, or recovered from COVID-19. The repertoires were released in a freely available public database intended as a resource for research on the immune response to SARS-CoV-2. The samples were drawn from two sources: the first 160 participants of the ongoing ImmuneRACE study, and 1,200 or so subjects contributed by 6 global collaborators. Nearly every sample came with metadata listing a de-identified subject ID, COVID-19 status, age in years and sex. Where HLA class I and class II types were available, the types were taken from metadata supplied by the sample provider, not from assay-based typing. Overall study results and their limits: The amount of clinical and demographic metadata varied by source and participant and was provided uncurated.

CDR1 and CDR2, per the germline V gene, are SGHTA and FQGNSA. Trimming accounts for 4 bases at V and 12 bases at J, while the number of junction bases matched to no gene is 8. The CDR3, cysteine through phenylalanine, is 14 amino acids long. Only the CDR3 DNA is retained, 42 bases long and in frame from the first base. The table lists this clone with a few counts. Its antigen has not been determined. No base quality information exists; no much larger clone differs at one position. TCRbeta CDR3 regions were amplified from genomic DNA by means of the immunoSEQ Assay, a bias-controlled multiplex PCR. The authors processed their data as follows. Within the assay, amplification of reference gene primers was used to estimate how many nucleated cells each sample contained. Sequence reads were collapsed and filtered to measure the absolute abundance of every unique TCRbeta CDR3 rearrangement. For each sample, productive Simpson clonality was calculated as the square root of Simpson's diversity index across productive rearrangements. TCRdb mirrors the immuneACCESS table, restricted to in-frame sequences. Some clones are absent from its copies; in checked studies, under half trace to an unresolved V gene, and the reason for the others is unknown. Clone size and V and J calls were adopted from that table, with D and trimming inferred from the DNA. The sample has roughly 180,000 clones on record, more than 80% of them singletons. The ten largest clones capture approximately 8% of the sample.

The collaborating institutions used their own protocols to collect whole blood in K2EDTA tubes. Collaborator samples were shipped for TCRbeta analysis as frozen whole blood, isolated PBMCs, or DNA extracted from either sample type. The sequenced sample was peripheral blood. The clonotype originates from a woman aged 55-70 years with acute or convalescent COVID-19. The rearrangement combines TRBV7-2 with TRBJ2-7; 14 middle bases align to TRBD2. The DNA reads TGTGCCAGCAGCTCGGGACTAGCGGGAGCGGGTGGGTACTTC. This sequence encodes CASSSGLAGAGGYF. With all but the CDR3 taken from the reference TRBV7-2 and TRBJ2-7 genes, the full variable domain is: GAGVSQSPSNKVTEKGKDVELRCDPISGHTALYWYRQSLGQGLEFLIYFQGNSAPDKSGLPSDRFSAERTGGSVSTLTIQRTQQEDSAVYLCASSSGLAGAGGYFGPGTRLTVT.